These 26 T cell receptor beta chains share one sample of origin, sequenced in a study of blood T cell repertoires in COVID-19. Sequenced by immunoSEQ multiplex PCR; TCRdb stores in-frame clones only, minus some. This table has approximately 130,000 clones, around 86% appearing once. What was sequenced was PBMCs or T cells enriched from blood (not recorded which). The source is a man aged 25 to 40 who had recovered from COVID-19.

The chain combines TRBV2 with TRBJ2-1, with 9 bases lining up with TRBD1. Looked up from germline, CDR1 is SNHLY and CDR2 is FYNNEI. After removal of 3 bases from V and 7 bases from J, the junction contained 7 bases not matched to a gene. This CDR3 has 15 amino acids. The CDR3 region is CASSEAGQGRNEQFF. The CDR3 nucleotides are TGTGCCAGCAGTGAGGCGGGACAGGGTCGGAATGAGCAGTTCTTC.

The rearrangement uses TRBV3-1 (or the pseudogene TRBV3-2) and TRBJ2-7; TRBD1 matches at 8 bases. The germline V gene encodes CDR1 LGHDT and CDR2 YNNKEL (reference sequence). Trimming at V came to 4 bases and at J to 3 bases, leaving 5 bases not matched to a gene. CDR3 size: 14 residues. This CDR3 is CASSPGQGIYEQYF. In nucleotides, the CDR3 is TGTGCCAGCAGCCCCGGACAGGGAATCTACGAGCAGTACTTC.

This clone was detected once. This chain connects TRBV5-6 to TRBJ1-2; 10 nucleotides line up with TRBD1. Germline CDR1 reads SGHDT; CDR2 reads YYEEEE. The CDR3 has 14 amino acids. With V trimmed by 2 bases and J by 3 bases, 1 base remained unmatched. Written as DNA, the CDR3 is TGTGCCAGCAGCTTCGGGACAGGGGACTATGGCTACACCTTC. Translation gives CASSFGTGDYGYTF.

The chain carries TRBV18 and TRBJ2-5, with 9 bases fitting TRBD1. The length of the CDR3 is 14 residues. The V segment lost 3 bases and the J segment 1 base; nucleotides outside the gene matches: 0. Germline lookup yields CDR1 KGHSH and CDR2 LQKENI. The CDR3, as DNA: TGTGCCAGCTCACCGGGACAGGGCCAAGAGACCCAGTACTTC. Residues: CASSPGQGQETQYF.

The chain has TRBV28 and TRBJ1-4; D might be TRBD1 (5 bases). Germline V CDR1 and CDR2: MDHEN, SYDVKM. The CDR3 length is 15 residues. Trimming cost V 7 bases and J 5 bases, with 17 bases left between them. The CDR3 here is CASTLGGALNEKLFF. For the CDR3, the DNA is TGTGCCAGCACCCTAGGCGGGGCACTCAATGAAAAACTGTTTTTT.

The rearrangement uses TRBV9 and TRBJ1-5, with 7 bases matching TRBD1. Germline CDR1 reads SGDLS; CDR2 reads YYNGEE. J gave up 5 bases and V 3 bases, and 8 bases lay outside the gene matches. This CDR3 has 15 amino acids. In DNA, the CDR3 is TGTGCCAGCAGCGGGCCCGGGACAGCCCATCAGCCCCAGCATTTT. It codes for CASSGPGTAHQPQHF.

The J gene is TRBJ2-7, the V gene TRBV6-1; D perhaps matches TRBD2 (6 bases). The germline V gene has CDR1 MNHNS and CDR2 SASEGT. The length of the CDR3 is 16 residues. V shed 1 base and J shed 3 bases, with 16 bases lying between them. The CDR3 here is CASSEVSGQQDYEQYV. CDR3 nucleotides: TGTGCCAGCAGTGAAGTCAGCGGGCAGCAGGACTACGAGCAGTACGTC.

The CDR3 loop reads CATSRVVGVQTPAFF. In DNA, the CDR3 is TGTGCCACCAGCAGAGTGGTCGGGGTCCAAACCCCAGCTTTCTTT. The chain employs TRBV15 and TRBJ1-1; unclear D gene. This CDR3 region has 15 residues. CDR1 and CDR2 (germline): LNHNV, YYDKDF (reference sequence). V lost 1 base, J lost 10 bases, and 19 bases lay in between.

The chain recombines TRBV10-3 with TRBJ1-5, with 8 bases lining up with TRBD1. Losses at the gene ends were 6 bases for V and 4 bases for J; bases not matched to a gene: 5. Per the germline V gene, CDR1 is ENHRY and CDR2 is SYGVKD. CDR3 length equals 14 residues. The CDR3 DNA is TGTGCCATCAGAGAACAGGGGGGAAATCAGCCCCAGCATTTT. Translating it yields CAIREQGGNQPQHF.

The genes are TRBV5-1 and TRBJ1-6, with no clear D. The CDR3 loop spans 15 amino acids. V gave up 3 bases and J gave up 8 bases, with 15 bases separating them. CDR1 and CDR2 (germline): SGHRS, YFSETQ. This CDR3 reads CASSSSGGGDSPLHF. Written as DNA, the CDR3 is TGCGCCAGCAGCTCATCTGGCGGTGGTGATTCACCCCTCCACTTT.

This clone is a singleton in its sample. V and J are TRBV4-1 and TRBJ1-6, with 7 bases that match TRBD1. V lost 1 base to trimming and J lost 6 bases; unmatched junction nucleotides: 6. The CDR3 consists of 16 residues. Germline V CDR1 and CDR2: MGHRA, YSYEKL. CDR3 in DNA: TGCGCCAGCAGCCAAGCAATAACAGGGGCTAATTCACCCCTCCACTTT. Residues: CASSQAITGANSPLHF.

The chain is built from TRBV6-1 and TRBJ2-1; perhaps TRBD2 as D (6 bases). Germline lookup yields CDR1 MNHNS and CDR2 SASEGT. Trimming pared 6 bases from V and 7 bases from J, leaving 10 bases between. This CDR3 has 12 residues. This CDR3 reads CASSRRENEQFF. CDR3 sequence (DNA): TGTGCCAGCAGCAGGAGGGAAAATGAGCAGTTCTTC.

CDR3 sequence: CASSPQGYPEAFF. The DNA of the CDR3 is TGTGCCAGCAGCCCCCAGGGGTATCCTGAAGCTTTCTTT. V usage is TRBV9 and J usage is TRBJ1-1; D perhaps matches TRBD1 (6 bases). The CDR3 is 13 amino acids. The V gene lost 4 bases and the J gene lost 6 bases, with 13 bases spanning the gap. The germline CDR1 and CDR2 sequences are SGDLS and YYNGEE.

The V call is TRBV28, the J call TRBJ2-5; TRBD1 aligns across 7 bases. V shed 4 bases, J shed 0 bases, and the junction held 11 bases outside the gene matches. The CDR3 length is 17 residues. Germline CDR1 is MDHEN and CDR2 is SYDVKM. Here the CDR3 DNA reads TGTGCCAGCAGTTATGAGGGGGCAGGGAAGAACCAAGAGACCCAGTACTTC. It yields the protein CASSYEGAGKNQETQYF.

The chain is built from TRBV15 and TRBJ1-4, with a weak D call TRBD1 (5 bases). The ends were cut back, 1 base at V and 8 bases at J, with 8 bases in the middle. In germline, CDR1 is LNHNV, CDR2 YYDKDF (reference sequence). The length of the CDR3 is 13 residues. CDR3 DNA: TGTGCCACCAGCAGAGGACAGTGGGAAAAACTGTTTTTT. Its protein is CATSRGQWEKLFF.

The chain combines TRBV11-2 with TRBJ2-1, with D possibly TRBD2 on 5 matching bases. The CDR3 is 13 residues long. The V end lost 3 bases, the J end lost 6 bases, and 9 bases lay between the germline ends. Germline CDR1 SGHAT, CDR2 FQNNGV. DNA for the CDR3: TGTGCCAGCAGCTTCGGGGTCGGCAATGAGCAGTTCTTC. This codes for CASSFGVGNEQFF.

This clone was seen only once. This rearrangement joins TRBV24-1 to TRBJ2-1; 11 nucleotides match TRBD1. CDR1 is KGHDR and CDR2 is SFDVKD in the germline V gene. Germline trimming cut 3 bases from V and 9 bases from J; bases unmatched to any gene: 6. This CDR3 region has 15 residues. CDR3 amino acids: CATSDPGTGGFEQFF. Here the CDR3 DNA reads TGTGCCACCAGTGATCCCGGGACAGGGGGGTTTGAGCAGTTCTTC.

The rearrangement links TRBV2 to TRBJ1-5, with D uncertain. Per germline, CDR1 SNHLY and CDR2 FYNNEI. The CDR3 consists of 14 residues. V was clipped by 7 bases and J by 2 bases, with 12 bases between them. CDR3 amino acids: CASMGVVGNQPQHF. The CDR3 bases are TGTGCCAGCATGGGAGTGGTCGGCAATCAGCCCCAGCATTTT. Looking up the rest from reference TRBV2 and TRBJ1-5 gives the full variable domain: EPEVTQTPSHQVTQMGQEVILRCVPISNHLYFYWYRQILGQKVEFLVSFYNNEISEKSEIFDDQFSVERPDGSNFTLKIRSTKLEDSAMYFCASMGVVGNQPQHFGDGTRLSIL.

The chain joins TRBV3-1 (or the pseudogene TRBV3-2) to TRBJ2-1; D perhaps matches TRBD2 (6 bases). This CDR3 has 16 residues. V was pared by 0 bases and J by 5 bases, with 14 bases between. Germline V lookup: CDR1 LGHDT, CDR2 YNNKEL (reference sequence). The DNA of the CDR3 is TGTGCCAGCAGCCAAGATTGGCCTAGCGAGAACAATGAGCAGTTCTTC. It is translated as CASSQDWPSENNEQFF.

The V gene is TRBV12-2, the J gene TRBJ1-2; TRBD1 is taken as the D call from the table, unchecked against the DNA. TRBV12-2 is a known pseudogene. The CDR3 runs to 14 residues. The CDR3 is CASRSEGGGYGYTF. The CDR3 DNA reads as TGTGCAAGTCGCTCAGAAGGGGGCGGCTATGGCTACACCTTC.

The chain recombines TRBV2 with TRBJ2-3, with 11 nucleotides matching TRBD2. Per the germline V gene, CDR1 is SNHLY and CDR2 is FYNNEI. The CDR3 is 16 residues long. With 4 bases clipped from V and 0 bases from J, the junction kept 3 bases outside the gene matches. The CDR3 coding sequence is TGTGCCAGCAGTGCTCGGACTAGCGGGAGCACAGATACGCAGTATTTT. Translation: CASSARTSGSTDTQYF.

The chain combines TRBV5-5 with TRBJ1-2; D gene uncertain. CDR1 and CDR2 from the germline V gene are SGHKS and YYEKEE (reference sequence). V was trimmed by 2 bases and J by 0 bases, leaving 8 bases between them. This CDR3 is 14 amino acids long. The CDR3 protein is CASSFHGANYGYTF. Here the CDR3 DNA reads TGTGCCAGCAGCTTCCACGGGGCTAACTATGGCTACACCTTC. Full variable domain (remainder filled in from reference TRBV5-5 and TRBJ1-2): DAGVTQSPTHLIKTRGQQVTLRCSPISGHKSVSWYQQVLGQGPQFIFQYYEKEERGRGNFPDRFSARQFPNYSSELNVNALLLGDSALYLCASSFHGANYGYTFGSGTRLTVV.

The J gene is TRBJ2-5, the V gene TRBV5-1, with D unclear. V was pared by 4 bases and J by 1 base, with 8 bases between. The length of the CDR3 is 13 residues. Per the germline V gene, CDR1 is SGHRS and CDR2 is YFSETQ. CDR3 in DNA: TGCGCCAGCAGCCCTGGAGTCCAAGAGACCCAGTACTTC. Translated: CASSPGVQETQYF.

The chain joins TRBV4-2 to TRBJ1-2, with D possibly matching TRBD1 (5 bases). The CDR3 covers 16 residues. V lost 1 base to trimming and J lost 0 bases, with 12 bases between them. Germline values: CDR1 LGHNA, CDR2 YNFKEQ. CDR3 coding DNA: TGTGCCAGCAGCCAAGCACAGGCTGCCACTAACTATGGCTACACCTTC. Translated: CASSQAQAATNYGYTF.

The chain links TRBV19 to TRBJ1-5, with TRBD1 matching over 8 bases. The CDR3 is 15 residues long. Germline V gives CDR1 LNHDA, CDR2 SQIVND (reference sequence). The junction had 5 bases not matched to a gene; V was cut back by 3 bases and J by 4 bases. As DNA, the CDR3 is TGTGCCAGTAGTATCCAGCGACAGGGGAATCAGCCCCAGCATTTT. This codes for CASSIQRQGNQPQHF.

The chain uses TRBV3-1 (or the pseudogene TRBV3-2) and TRBJ2-2; 8 nucleotides match TRBD1. The germline V gene encodes CDR1 LGHDT and CDR2 YNNKEL (reference sequence). Trimming removed 6 bases from V and 5 bases from J; junction bases left unmatched: 11. CDR3 length: 16 amino acids. The CDR3 region has the DNA TGTGCCAGCAGTCGTGGACAGGGAAGGGGAACCGGGGAGCTGTTTTTT. Protein: CASSRGQGRGTGELFF.